This TCR beta chain was sequenced during a study of T cells in Graves' hyperthyroidism and ophthalmopathy. The study's findings and limits: A 13 V-J model separated ophthalmopathy from stable hyperthyroidism.

Stable Graves' hyperthyroidism denoted no ophthalmopathy progression over 18 months. Patients were excluded for uncontrolled infection, other autoimmune disease, pregnancy or lactation. Extraction of PBMCs used roughly 9.3 ml of fresh peripheral blood. The table lists this clonotype with many counts. Its antigen is unidentified. RNA transcripts gave rise to amplified TCR beta CDR3 regions. An initial round of RT-PCR targeting the TCR CDR3 relied on the HTBI primer set. TCRdb fed the multiplex PCR reads into MiXCR, producing one record per CDR3 protein. The sample has about 560,000 distinct CDR3 sequences; around 17% are singletons. The CDR3 has 15 amino acids. V lost 2 bases to trimming and J lost 6 bases; unmatched junction nucleotides: 7. Germline V CDR1 and CDR2: SGHAT, FQNNGV.

Sequencing input: blood. This rearrangement joins TRBV11-2 to TRBJ2-3; 8 positions match TRBD2. The sequence was collected from a young woman with Graves' hyperthyroidism. The CDR3 loop reads CASSLKRELGDTQYF. Written as DNA, the CDR3 is TGTGCCAGCAGCTTAAAGCGGGAGTTAGGGGATACGCAGTATTTT.